The 23 T cell receptor beta chains reported below all come from one sample, sequenced in a study of cytomegalovirus exposure and HLA in healthy donors. PCR involved 60 Vbeta and 13 Jbeta primers. Assay: immunoSEQ multiplex PCR; the TCRdb copy retains only in-frame clones and omits some. The top ten hold roughly 25% of the sample, which has more than 50,000 clones, roughly 80% seen once. Source material: PBMCs. The source is a woman in her thirties or forties in good health and CMV-seropositive.

The rearrangement links TRBV11-2 to TRBJ2-1, with TRBD1 as a possible D gene (5 bases). This CDR3 region has 13 residues. Germline CDR1 is SGHAT and CDR2 is FQNNGV. Trimming left V 10 bases short and J 3 bases short, with 13 bases between. The CDR3 spells CATRAELYNEQFF. The DNA of the CDR3 is TGTGCCACCAGGGCGGAACTCTACAATGAGCAGTTCTTC.

The CDR3 sequence: CASLGGGGEKTLHF. DNA for the CDR3: TGTGCCAGCCTAGGTGGAGGGGGCGAGAAAACCCTCCACTTT. This chain links TRBV6-6 with TRBJ1-6; 7 positions match TRBD1. There are 14 residues in the CDR3. Germline V gene data show CDR1 as MNHNY and CDR2 as SVGAGI (reference sequence). V gave up 8 bases and J gave up 14 bases; unmatched junction bases: 15.

This clone appeared once. The gene calls are TRBV6-5 and TRBJ1-2, with TRBD1 identical over 7 bases. The junction had 8 bases not matched to a gene; V was cut back by 6 bases and J by 7 bases. CDR3 length equals 13 residues. The germline gives CDR1 MNHEY, CDR2 SVGAGI. For the CDR3, the DNA is TGTGCCAGCAGAGACAGGGATGGAGGTGGCTACACCTTC. Amino acid sequence: CASRDRDGGGYTF.

The V call is TRBV9, the J call TRBJ2-3, with D possibly being TRBD1 (6 bases). This CDR3 is 15 amino acids long. The ends were cut back, 5 bases at V and 0 bases at J, with 13 bases in the middle. From germline, CDR1 is SGDLS and CDR2 YYNGEE. This chain's CDR3 is CASRRTALSTDTQYF. For the CDR3, the DNA is TGTGCCAGCAGGAGGACAGCACTTAGCACAGATACGCAGTATTTT.

The V gene is TRBV19, the J gene TRBJ1-1; 7 bases are a match to TRBD1. With 6 bases clipped from V and 6 bases from J, the junction kept 16 bases outside the gene matches. Germline V gene data show CDR1 as LNHDA and CDR2 as SQIVND (reference sequence). CDR3 length equals 16 residues. This CDR3 reads CASRPRQGSLPPEAFF. The DNA for the CDR3 is TGTGCCAGTAGACCCCGACAGGGAAGTTTGCCTCCTGAAGCTTTCTTT.

The V call is TRBV7-9, the J call TRBJ1-1, with D possibly matching TRBD1 (6 bases). Trimming pared 1 base from V and 8 bases from J, leaving 8 bases between. Germline V lookup: CDR1 SEHNR, CDR2 FQNEAQ (reference sequence). This CDR3 contains 12 residues. CDR3 sequence reads: CASSLDREEAFF. The CDR3 DNA reads TGTGCCAGCAGCTTAGACAGGGAAGAAGCTTTCTTT.

This clone was counted a single time. This chain connects TRBV29-1 to TRBJ1-1; tentatively, D is TRBD1 (6 bases). This CDR3 has 12 amino acids. V lost 7 bases to trimming and J lost 1 base, with 10 bases between them. The germline V gene encodes CDR1 SQVTM and CDR2 ANQGSEA. The CDR3 loop reads CSAPQGNTEAFF. For the CDR3, the DNA is TGCAGCGCGCCACAGGGGAACACTGAAGCTTTCTTT.

The chain recombines TRBV6-1 with TRBJ1-2; TRBD1 aligns across 7 bases. This CDR3 has 15 residues. Trimming removed 5 bases from V and 6 bases from J; junction bases left unmatched: 12. Germline CDR1 MNHNS, CDR2 SASEGT. CDR3 bases: TGTGCCAGCAGTTCACGAGGGAAGGGGGCGGATGGCTACACCTTC. This codes for CASSSRGKGADGYTF.

The gene calls are TRBV5-4 and TRBJ1-1; TRBD1 is a possible D gene (6 bases). The CDR3 has 15 residues. From germline, CDR1 is SGHNT and CDR2 YYREEE (reference sequence). Trimming stripped 0 bases from V and 5 bases from J, with 14 bases between. In DNA form, the CDR3 reads TGTGCCAGCAGCTTGGCCGGGGGGCTTCGGACTGAAGCTTTCTTT. It codes for CASSLAGGLRTEAFF.

This clone has just a few counts. The chain has TRBV29-1 and TRBJ1-2, with TRBD1 matching over 7 bases. The CDR3 consists of 13 residues. V lost 4 bases and J lost 6; bases outside the gene matches: 8. Germline loops: CDR1 SQVTM, CDR2 ANQGSEA. CDR3 sequence: CSVVEGGEDGYTF. In DNA, the CDR3 is TGCAGCGTTGTGGAAGGGGGCGAGGATGGCTACACCTTC.

The chain carries TRBV7-9 and TRBJ2-7, with a weak D call TRBD1 (6 bases). Germline-derived CDR1 and CDR2 are SEHNR and FQNEAQ (reference sequence). The CDR3 consists of 13 residues. V gave up 4 bases and J gave up 6 bases, with 13 bases separating them. The CDR3 DNA sequence: TGTGCCAGCAGCTCCAACGAGGGGGTCGAGCAGTACTTC. It encodes CASSSNEGVEQYF. The complete variable domain, with remaining parts taken from reference TRBV7-9 and TRBJ2-7, reads DTGVSQNPRHKITKRGQNVTFRCDPISEHNRLYWYRQTLGQGPEFLTYFQNEAQLEKSRLLSDRFSAERPKGSFSTLEIQRTEQGDSAMYLCASSSNEGVEQYFGPGTRLTVT.

The chain links TRBV6-1 to TRBJ2-7; TRBD2 matches 12 bases. J lost 7 bases, V lost 6 bases, and 7 bases had no gene match. Per the germline V gene, CDR1 is MNHNS and CDR2 is SASEGT. This CDR3 is built from 14 residues. CDR3 coding DNA: TGTGCCAGCAGCCCCCTAGCGGGGGGGCGAGAGCAGTACTTC. Its translation is CASSPLAGGREQYF.

This clone was observed a few times. The J gene is TRBJ2-2, the V gene TRBV7-2; 8 bases line up with TRBD2. Trimming removed 7 bases from V and 6 bases from J; junction bases left unmatched: 13. This CDR3 is 16 amino acids long. Germline V gene sequence: CDR1 SGHTA, CDR2 FQGNSA. CDR3 sequence: CASIQFPGGIAGELFF. The CDR3 bases are TGTGCCAGCATCCAATTCCCGGGGGGGATAGCCGGGGAGCTGTTTTTT.

This clone was recorded once. The chain joins TRBV29-1 to TRBJ1-4; D not resolved. V was trimmed by 6 bases and J by 6 bases, leaving 8 bases between them. Looked up from germline, CDR1 is SQVTM and CDR2 is ANQGSEA. CDR3 size: 11 residues. CDR3 nucleotide sequence: TGCAGCGTGTCGAGGGATGAAAAACTGTTTTTT. As protein: CSVSRDEKLFF.

V is TRBV7-2 and J is TRBJ2-3, with D tentatively TRBD2 (7 bases). V was clipped by 1 base and J by 4 bases, with 15 bases between them. Germline V lookup: CDR1 SGHTA, CDR2 FQGNSA. The CDR3 extends over 16 amino acids. DNA of the CDR3: TGTGCCAGCAGCTTAGGGGGGGGCCGTGGGGCAGATACGCAGTATTTT. It is translated as CASSLGGGRGADTQYF. Using reference TRBV7-2 and TRBJ2-3 for the parts outside the CDR3, the full variable domain is GAGVSQSPSNKVTEKGKDVELRCDPISGHTALYWYRQSLGQGLEFLIYFQGNSAPDKSGLPSDRFSAERTGGSVSTLTIQRTQQEDSAVYLCASSLGGGRGADTQYFGPGTRLTVL.

The chain has TRBV28 and TRBJ2-3; 7 positions agree with TRBD2. After removal of 6 bases from V and 0 bases from J, the junction contained 6 bases not matched to a gene. Germline V gene data show CDR1 as MDHEN and CDR2 as SYDVKM. The CDR3 has 15 residues. CDR3: CASSRGGPSTDTQYF. In DNA form, the CDR3 reads TGTGCCAGCAGCCGCGGGGGACCGAGCACAGATACGCAGTATTTT.

This rearrangement joins TRBV28 to TRBJ1-6; 12 bases map to TRBD1. The CDR3 has 15 amino acids. Trimming cost V 5 bases and J 7 bases; bases outside gene matches: 3. The germline V gene encodes CDR1 MDHEN and CDR2 SYDVKM. For the CDR3, the DNA is TGTGCCAGCAGTGGGGACAGGGGGCGGAATTCACCCCTCCACTTT. Translated, it gives CASSGDRGRNSPLHF.

This chain joins TRBV13 and TRBJ1-5; 7 bases map to TRBD1. CDR1 and CDR2 from the germline V gene are PRHDT and FYEKMQ (reference sequence). V shed 5 bases, J shed 2 bases, and the junction held 3 bases outside the gene matches. The CDR3 extends over 14 amino acids. The CDR3 DNA reads as TGTGCCAGCAGCCCTGGACAGGGCAATCAGCCCCAGCATTTT. This codes for CASSPGQGNQPQHF.

This clone has a single count. The J gene is TRBJ2-6, the V gene TRBV6-1, with D possibly being TRBD1 (6 bases). The germline gives CDR1 MNHNS, CDR2 SASEGT. CDR3 length: 16 amino acids. V lost 4 bases and J 3 bases, leaving 13 bases between the germline ends. The CDR3 DNA reads as TGTGCCAGCAGTGTGGCAGGGGCTGGTGGGGCCAACGTCCTGACTTTC. Translation gives CASSVAGAGGANVLTF.

The J gene is TRBJ2-4, the V gene TRBV11-2, with TRBD2 matching 7 bases. This CDR3 is 14 amino acids long. Losses at the gene ends were 1 base for V and 7 bases for J; bases not matched to a gene: 4. Germline CDR1 reads SGHAT; CDR2 reads FQNNGV. CDR3 nucleotide sequence: TGTGCCAGCAGCTTAGGGACTAGTAGCAACATTCAGTACTTC. Translation gives CASSLGTSSNIQYF. Using reference TRBV11-2 and TRBJ2-4 for the parts outside the CDR3, the full variable domain is EAGVAQSPRYKIIEKRQSVAFWCNPISGHATLYWYQQILGQGPKLLIQFQNNGVVDDSQLPKDRFSAERLKGVDSTLKIQPAKLEDSAVYLCASSLGTSSNIQYFGAGTRLSVL.

V gene TRBV9 combines with J gene TRBJ1-4; perhaps TRBD1 as D (6 bases). V lost 0 bases, J lost 6 bases, and 15 bases lay in between. The CDR3 length is 16 residues. Germline loops: CDR1 SGDLS, CDR2 YYNGEE. CDR3 amino acids: CASSVGGSGDDEKLFF. CDR3 coding DNA: TGTGCCAGCAGCGTAGGAGGTTCAGGGGATGATGAAAAACTGTTTTTT.

The chain couples TRBV7-9 to TRBJ2-3; D is ambiguous. This CDR3 spans 12 amino acids. Trimming left V 8 bases short and J 2 bases short, with 8 bases between. CDR1 SEHNR and CDR2 FQNEAQ come from the germline V gene (reference sequence). This CDR3 reads CASGQVTDTQYF. The CDR3 DNA sequence: TGTGCCAGCGGCCAGGTCACAGATACGCAGTATTTT.

This chain links TRBV5-4 with TRBJ2-7, with a possible D match to TRBD2 (6 bases). V was cut by 0 bases and J by 4 bases, with 20 bases left in between. The CDR3 runs 17 residues. The V gene's germline CDR1 is SGHNT and CDR2 YYREEE (reference sequence). CDR3 loop: CASSLAVSGRATYEQYF. The CDR3 coding sequence is TGTGCCAGCAGCTTGGCGGTTAGCGGCCGAGCGACTTACGAGCAGTACTTC.